The 28 T cell receptor beta chains below all came from one sample that was sequenced in a study of human T cells and chemical hapten exposure. TCRdb recomputed calls from the RACE reads with MiXCR, one row per CDR3 protein. The table has roughly 200,000 distinct CDR3 sequences, about 22% seen once. Time point meaning: patch test 3, about 24 weeks after DPC sensitization. Specified treatment: therapeutic diphenylcyclopropenone sensitization with weekly scalp DPC. The sample here was whole blood, taken in connection with sensitization to the hapten diphenylcyclopropenone (DPC). The receptors stem from a woman aged 35 to 49 with alopecia areata. Some clones in this sample may be carry-over from other donors' samples.

The V gene is TRBV4-3, the J gene TRBJ2-5, with 11 bases aligning to TRBD2. There are 17 residues in the CDR3. Trimming removed 0 bases from V and 3 bases from J; junction bases left unmatched: 6. Germline V CDR1 and CDR2: LGHNA, YSLEER. The DNA for the CDR3 is TGCGCCAGCAGCCAAGATACTAGCGGGAGAGGCGAAGAGACCCAGTACTTC. This gives the protein CASSQDTSGRGEETQYF.

V gene TRBV7-2 combines with J gene TRBJ1-6; D is uncertain. The germline V and J ends were trimmed by 2 bases and 0 bases, with 11 bases remaining between them. Germline assignment: CDR1 SGHTA and CDR2 FQGNSA. The CDR3 is 17 amino acids. The CDR3: CASSLSGIGSYNSPLHF. In DNA form, the CDR3 reads TGTGCCAGCAGCTTAAGCGGGATCGGCTCCTATAATTCACCCCTCCACTTT.

This clonotype turned up a few times. The chain employs TRBV29-1 and TRBJ2-4, with D tentatively TRBD2 (5 bases). This CDR3 is 14 amino acids long. Germline CDR1 reads SQVTM; CDR2 reads ANQGSEA. Trimming shortened V by 1 base and J by 3 bases, and 10 bases separated the two germline ends. CDR3 nucleotides: TGCAGCGTTGAAGCTCGGGGAGACAAAAACATTCAGTACTTC. This translates into CSVEARGDKNIQYF.

The chain links TRBV7-3 to TRBJ2-1; D unclear. CDR1 is SGHTA and CDR2 is FQGTGA in the germline V gene. This CDR3 comprises 16 residues. The V end was cut by 4 bases, the J end by 5 bases, with 18 bases between. The CDR3, as DNA: TGTGCCAGCAGCTCCCTCCCTGGGATAACTAACAATGAGCAGTTCTTC. Amino acid sequence: CASSSLPGITNNEQFF.

This clonotype occurred many times. The rearrangement joins TRBV29-1 to TRBJ1-2; 7 positions agree with TRBD1. The CDR3 length is 13 residues. V shed 4 bases and J 3 bases; nucleotides not matched to a gene: 5. Germline V gene lookup returns CDR1 SQVTM and CDR2 ANQGSEA. CDR3 loop: CSVGRGADYGYTF. The CDR3 coding sequence is TGCAGCGTTGGCAGGGGGGCGGACTATGGCTACACCTTC.

V is TRBV28 and J is TRBJ2-7; maybe TRBD2 (6 bases). The CDR3 extends over 13 amino acids. V lost 7 bases, J lost 2 bases, and 12 bases lay in between. CDR1 and CDR2 from the germline V gene are MDHEN and SYDVKM. The CDR3 reads CASKTLATYEQYF. The CDR3 DNA reads TGTGCCAGCAAGACACTAGCAACCTACGAGCAGTACTTC.

On this clonotype: Sequence at one end of the junction differs from germline and may be a read error. The rearrangement joins TRBV4-3 to TRBJ1-2, with 8 positions matching TRBD1. The CDR3 sequence is 15 residues long. Per germline, CDR1 LGHNA and CDR2 YSLEER. The CDR3 coding sequence is TGTGCCAGCAGCCAAGCAGGACAGGGAAACTATGGCTACACCTTC. It is translated as CASSQAGQGNYGYTF.

The J gene is TRBJ2-3, the V gene TRBV12-3 or TRBV12-4; no firm D call. This CDR3 contains 15 residues. V was clipped by 6 bases and J by 8 bases, with 21 bases between them. CDR3: CASRGLSSSSGTQYF. DNA of the CDR3: TGTGCCAGCAGGGGCCTCTCATCAAGTTCGGGTACGCAGTATTTT.

The gene calls are TRBV20-1 and TRBJ1-2; a possible D gene is TRBD1 (5 bases). Trimming left V 6 bases short and J 8 bases short, with 16 bases between. CDR3 length equals 12 residues. From germline, CDR1 is DFQATT and CDR2 SNEGSKA (reference sequence). The chain's CDR3 is CSARLGRGGYTF. The CDR3, as DNA: TGCAGTGCCAGACTCGGAAGGGGAGGCTACACCTTC.

The chain combines TRBV9 with TRBJ2-2; no definite D call. The germline V and J ends were trimmed by 4 bases and 1 base, with 11 bases remaining between them. This CDR3 spans 15 amino acids. CDR1 is SGDLS and CDR2 is YYNGEE in the germline V gene. The CDR3 nucleotides read TGTGCCAGCAGCTGGGATGGGTTGAACACCGGGGAGCTGTTTTTT. Protein product: CASSWDGLNTGELFF. The full variable domain, completed using reference TRBV9 and TRBJ2-2, is DSGVTQTPKHLITATGQRVTLRCSPRSGDLSVYWYQQSLDQGLQFLIQYYNGEERAKGNILERFSAQQFPDLHSELNLSSLELGDSALYFCASSWDGLNTGELFFGEGSRLTVL.

The chain has TRBV12-3 or TRBV12-4 and TRBJ2-3; D call uncertain. V lost 6 bases and J 6 bases, leaving 13 bases between the germline ends. CDR3 length equals 13 residues. The CDR3 bases are TGTGCCAGCAGCTCCAATCGGAAGGATACGCAGTATTTT. It specifies CASSSNRKDTQYF.

Only a few counts were recorded for this clonotype. This sequence joins TRBV29-1 and TRBJ2-1; TRBD2 is a possible D gene (5 bases). The CDR3 contains 14 residues. The germline V gene encodes CDR1 SQVTM and CDR2 ANQGSEA. With 4 bases removed from V and 0 bases from J, the gap between germline ends came to 10 bases. The CDR3 sequence: CSVGVGSSYNEQFF. The CDR3 DNA sequence: TGCAGCGTTGGTGTTGGGAGCTCCTACAATGAGCAGTTCTTC.

A few counts support this clonotype. The chain recombines TRBV20-1 with TRBJ1-1; TRBD1 might be the D (5 bases). Trimming removed 6 bases at V and 0 bases at J, with 14 bases between. Per germline, CDR1 DFQATT and CDR2 SNEGSKA (reference sequence). This CDR3 region has 14 residues. The CDR3 coding sequence is TGCAGTGCCCAGAGTGGGGGTGTGAACACTGAAGCTTTCTTT. This codes for CSAQSGGVNTEAFF.

This clonotype was counted only a few times. The J gene is TRBJ2-7, the V gene TRBV7-8, with TRBD1 matching over 7 bases. Unmatched junction bases numbered 7, after V lost 0 bases and J lost 2 bases. Germline V lookup: CDR1 SGHVS, CDR2 FQNEAQ. The CDR3 has 16 residues. CDR3 sequence: CASSLALGTAAYEQYF. The CDR3 bases are TGTGCCAGCAGCTTAGCCCTAGGGACAGCTGCCTACGAGCAGTACTTC.

This clonotype came up many times. The rearrangement uses TRBV5-1 and TRBJ2-1; 7 nucleotides line up with TRBD1. The junction had 10 bases not matched to a gene; V was cut back by 4 bases and J by 6 bases. The CDR3 length is 15 residues. Germline V lookup: CDR1 SGHRS, CDR2 YFSETQ. The CDR3 loop is CASSPTGVRVNEQFF. In nucleotides, the CDR3 is TGCGCCAGCAGCCCCACAGGGGTGCGAGTCAATGAGCAGTTCTTC.

For this clonotype: Given a much more abundant clone one base away, this may be a read error. This rearrangement joins TRBV5-6 to TRBJ1-5; the D gene is possibly TRBD1 (6 bases). The CDR3 consists of 14 residues. Germline assignment: CDR1 SGHDT and CDR2 YYEEEE. CDR3 loop: CVSRRGGSNQPQHF. CDR3 in DNA: TGTGTCAGCAGAAGGGGGGGATCAAATCAGCCCCAGCATTTT.

This clonotype was detected only a few times. The genes are TRBV6-5 and TRBJ2-3; weak D call: TRBD2 (6 bases). The CDR3 is 15 amino acids. V dropped 5 bases and J dropped 6 bases, with 18 bases sitting between them. The germline V gene has CDR1 MNHEY and CDR2 SVGAGI. The CDR3 DNA reads TGTGCCAGCAGTCCCCCGGGGAGGCCGAGCGATACGCAGTATTTT. Amino acid sequence: CASSPPGRPSDTQYF.

This clonotype turned up a few times. The chain combines TRBV29-1 with TRBJ2-7; the D is unclear. The V gene's germline CDR1 is SQVTM and CDR2 ANQGSEA. V was cut by 3 bases and J by 3 bases, with 6 bases left in between. The CDR3 length is 11 residues. The CDR3 DNA follows: TGCAGCGTTGAGACGGACTACGAGCAGTACTTC. Translated, it gives CSVETDYEQYF.

The chain couples TRBV10-3 to TRBJ2-5; D uncertain. V lost 2 bases and J 2 bases, leaving 9 bases between the germline ends. The CDR3 has 14 amino acids. Germline CDR1 ENHRY, CDR2 SYGVKD. CDR3 sequence: CAISEAGGQETQYF. DNA for the CDR3: TGTGCCATCAGTGAGGCTGGTGGGCAAGAGACCCAGTACTTC.

This clonotype has only a few counts. This chain uses TRBV2 with TRBJ1-5; unclear D gene. The germline CDR1 and CDR2 sequences are SNHLY and FYNNEI. V was clipped by 6 bases and J by 1 base, with 13 bases between them. This CDR3 is 15 amino acids long. Here the CDR3 DNA reads TGTGCCAGCAGCGCTTCCGGACGGAGCAATCAGCCCCAGCATTTT. Translation: CASSASGRSNQPQHF.

The V and J genes are TRBV4-3 and TRBJ2-2; TRBD2 agrees at 8 bases. This CDR3 has 19 amino acids. The V gene end was trimmed by 0 bases and the J gene end by 6 bases; junction bases not matched to a gene: 15. Per the germline V gene, CDR1 is LGHNA and CDR2 is YSLEER. This CDR3 reads CASSQDVLLAAGEPGELFF. The CDR3 bases are TGCGCCAGCAGCCAAGATGTGTTACTAGCGGCCGGAGAGCCCGGGGAGCTGTTTTTT.

The genes are TRBV5-7 and TRBJ1-5, with D tentatively TRBD1 (5 bases). TRBV5-7 is reported as an ORF; its role is uncertain. V gave up 3 bases and J gave up 2 bases, with 12 bases separating them. The CDR3 runs 15 residues. This CDR3 reads CASSSTGTGNQPQHF. The CDR3 DNA follows: TGTGCCAGCAGCTCGACCGGGACCGGCAATCAGCCCCAGCATTTT.

This rearrangement joins TRBV5-1 to TRBJ2-5; 7 nucleotides agree with TRBD2. Germline V gene lookup returns CDR1 SGHRS and CDR2 YFSETQ. The CDR3 has 13 amino acids. The J segment lost 5 bases and the V segment lost 4 bases, leaving 5 bases of the junction unmatched. CDR3 sequence reads: CASSPGGVETQYF. CDR3 bases: TGCGCCAGCAGCCCGGGGGGAGTGGAGACCCAGTACTTC.

This clonotype was seen only a few times. V and J are TRBV4-3 and TRBJ1-2; tentatively, D is TRBD1 (6 bases). This CDR3 is built from 16 residues. V was cut by 0 bases and J by 4 bases, with 15 bases left in between. Germline V gene data show CDR1 as LGHNA and CDR2 as YSLEER. Here the CDR3 DNA reads TGCGCCAGCAGCCAAGAACAGGGTCCGATATCCTATGGCTACACCTTC. Its protein product is CASSQEQGPISYGYTF.

The chain employs TRBV12-3 or TRBV12-4 and TRBJ1-1, with TRBD1 identical over 7 bases. V shed 6 bases, J shed 2 bases, and the junction held 9 bases outside the gene matches. The CDR3 spans 15 residues. The CDR3 is CASRPGGSGNTEAFF. The CDR3 DNA reads as TGTGCCAGCAGGCCAGGGGGATCGGGTAACACTGAAGCTTTCTTT.

This clonotype was seen only a few times. The genes are TRBV5-1 and TRBJ2-5, with 9 nucleotides matching TRBD2. CDR3 length equals 16 residues. Germline CDR1 is SGHRS and CDR2 is YFSETQ. V trimming: 0 bases; J trimming: 2 bases; junction bases outside the gene matches: 5. CDR3 DNA sequence: TGCGCCAGCAGCTTGGCGGGGCTAGCGGGACAAGAGACCCAGTACTTC. Its translation: CASSLAGLAGQETQYF.

The chain couples TRBV4-1 to TRBJ2-7; the D gene is possibly TRBD1 (5 bases). Germline CDR1 and CDR2: MGHRA and YSYEKL. This CDR3 spans 15 amino acids. Trimming took off 0 bases at V and 2 bases at J, with 11 bases between the two ends. CDR3: CASSQDLRTTYEQYF. CDR3 sequence (DNA): TGCGCCAGCAGCCAAGATTTACGGACAACCTACGAGCAGTACTTC.

This clonotype showed up just a few times. The gene calls are TRBV5-4 and TRBJ1-2; 9 nucleotides line up with TRBD1. After removal of 4 bases from V and 7 bases from J, the junction contained 14 bases not matched to a gene. Germline values: CDR1 SGHNT, CDR2 YYREEE (reference sequence). CDR3 length equals 16 residues. The CDR3 DNA is TGTGCCAGCAGCCCCCCCCCGGGACAGGGAGGGGGTGGCTACACCTTC. Its translation: CASSPPPGQGGGGYTF.